The clone carrying this T cell receptor beta chain was recorded once. The antigen remains undetermined. Here immunoSEQ multiplex PCR was the method, and the copy in TCRdb shows in-frame clones only, minus some. The sample lists roughly 29,000 clones, 91% occurring once. This sample was taken from a study of chemoradiotherapy in HPV16-positive cancers. About the study: Candidate HPV-specific T-cell clones and common TCR motifs came from functional assays in two HPV16-positive patients. Study conclusions and caveats: In HPV16-positive patients, HPV-responsive T-cell expansion tracked better recurrence-free survival. During treatment, candidate HPV-specific clones and E7-related motifs expanded in tumor.

The CDR3 spans 17 residues. Per germline, CDR1 SGHTA and CDR2 FQGTGA. Deletions cut 0 bases from V and 3 bases from J, with 16 bases between. This rearrangement joins TRBV7-3 to TRBJ2-3, with D perhaps matching TRBD2 (5 bases). This sequence was found in a human donor with HPV-associated anogenital cancer. Source: blood, taken from a patient who underwent chemoradiotherapy. The CDR3 bases are TGTGCCAGCAGCTTAACACGGGATTTGACCGGAACAGATACGCAGTATTTT. This codes for CASSLTRDLTGTDTQYF.